This T cell receptor (beta chain) was recovered during a study of PD-1 blockade in classical Hodgkin lymphoma. The protocol was immunoSEQ multiplex PCR, while the TCRdb copy is restricted to in-frame clones and leaves out a portion. The data hold tens of thousands of clones, with 75% to 90% observed a single time. After autologous stem cell transplantation all patients relapsed, and prior brentuximab vedotin exposure differed between cohorts. Per germline, CDR1 SGHRS and CDR2 YFSETQ. The V segment lost 6 bases and the J segment 3 bases; nucleotides outside the gene matches: 4. The CDR3 length is 14 residues. General study findings and limits: Relapsed/refractory patients reportedly had the lowest baseline TCR diversity, below newly diagnosed patients, who were below healthy donors. Newly diagnosed and completely responding patients shared comparable baseline diversity.

About this clone itself: Antigen specificity is unknown.

The input for sequencing was peripheral blood mononuclear cells (PBMCs), taken at baseline. The sequence came from a human donor with classical Hodgkin lymphoma. The chain combines TRBV5-1 with TRBJ2-3; 10 nucleotides line up with TRBD1. CDR3 in DNA: TGCGCCAGCACCCCGGGACAGGGGACAGATACGCAGTATTTT. Its translation: CASTPGQGTDTQYF.